This TCR beta chain was recorded in a study of blood T cell repertoires in COVID-19. The CDR3 has 15 residues. V trimming: 0 bases; J trimming: 10 bases; junction bases outside the gene matches: 2. The germline V gene encodes CDR1 SGHAT and CDR2 FQNNGV. Method: immunoSEQ multiplex PCR; TCRdb's copy keeps in-frame clones and lacks some. The sample contains 350,000 to 450,000 clones, over 75% of which appear only once. V gene TRBV11-2 combines with J gene TRBJ1-6; 11 bases match TRBD1. The sequencing input was PBMCs or T cells enriched from blood (not recorded which). The clonotype was recovered from a woman younger than 35 who had been exposed to COVID-19. The CDR3 sequence is CASSLDWTGGSPLHF. The CDR3 bases are TGTGCCAGCAGCTTAGACTGGACAGGGGGCTCACCCCTCCACTTT.